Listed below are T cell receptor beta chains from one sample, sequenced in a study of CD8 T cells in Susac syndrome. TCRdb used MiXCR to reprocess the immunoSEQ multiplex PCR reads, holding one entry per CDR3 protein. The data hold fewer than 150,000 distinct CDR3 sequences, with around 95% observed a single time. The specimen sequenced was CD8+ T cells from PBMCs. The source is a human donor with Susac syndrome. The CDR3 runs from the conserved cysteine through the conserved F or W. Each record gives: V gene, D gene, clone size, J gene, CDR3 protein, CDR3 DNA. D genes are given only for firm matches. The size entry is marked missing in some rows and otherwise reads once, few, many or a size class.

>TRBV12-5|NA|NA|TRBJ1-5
CASGLSPNQPQHF
TGTGCTAGTGGTTTGTCCCCCAATCAGCCCCAGCATTTT
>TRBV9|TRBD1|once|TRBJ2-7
CASSVGQGTGLYEQYF
TGTGCCAGCAGCGTAGGTCAGGGGACAGGGCTTTACGAGCAGTACTTC
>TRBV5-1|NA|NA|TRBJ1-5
CASSLGEISNQPQHF
TGCGCCAGCAGCTTGGGGGAGATTAGCAATCAGCCCCAGCATTTT
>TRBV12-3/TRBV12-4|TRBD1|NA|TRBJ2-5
CASSGQGETQYF
TGTGCCAGCAGTGGACAGGGAGAGACCCAGTACTTC
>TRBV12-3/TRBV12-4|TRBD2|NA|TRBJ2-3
CAVLGLAASTDTQYF
TGTGCCGTGCTGGGACTAGCGGCAAGCACAGATACGCAGTATTTT
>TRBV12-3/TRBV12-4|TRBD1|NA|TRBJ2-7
CASSGQGKYEQYF
TGTGCCAGCAGTGGACAGGGCAAATACGAGCAGTACTTC
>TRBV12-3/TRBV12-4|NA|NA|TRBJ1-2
CASSLGPGGPVDGYTF
TGTGCCAGCAGTTTAGGCCCAGGAGGACCCGTCGATGGCTACACCTTC
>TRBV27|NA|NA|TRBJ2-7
CASSPIEGGLSSYEQYF
TGTGCCAGCAGTCCCATAGAGGGGGGGCTTAGCTCCTACGAGCAGTACTTC
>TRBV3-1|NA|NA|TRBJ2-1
CASSHDYNEQFF
TGTGCCAGCAGCCACGACTACAATGAGCAGTTCTTC
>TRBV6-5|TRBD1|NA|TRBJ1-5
CASSTPTGGDQPQHF
TGTGCCAGCAGTACCCCGACAGGGGGGGACCAGCCCCAGCATTTT
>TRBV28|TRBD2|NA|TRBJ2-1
CASSPRIAGVGEQFF
TGTGCCAGCAGTCCCAGGATAGCGGGAGTTGGTGAGCAGTTCTTC
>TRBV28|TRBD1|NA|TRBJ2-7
CASSPTGESEQYF
TGTGCCAGCAGTCCTACAGGGGAGAGCGAGCAGTACTTC
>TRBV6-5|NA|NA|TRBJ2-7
CASSYHRFGYEQYF
TGTGCCAGCAGTTACCATAGATTTGGCTACGAGCAGTACTTC
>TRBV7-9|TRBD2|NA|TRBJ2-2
CASSPSPTGGDTGELFF
TGTGCCAGCAGCCCCTCACCCACGGGAGGGGACACCGGGGAGCTGTTTTTT
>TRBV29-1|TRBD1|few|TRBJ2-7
CSAGQGGHYEQYF
TGCAGCGCCGGACAGGGGGGCCACTACGAGCAGTACTTC
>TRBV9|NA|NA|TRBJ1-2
CASSAGGENYGYTF
TGTGCCAGCAGCGCCGGCGGAGAGAACTATGGCTACACCTTC
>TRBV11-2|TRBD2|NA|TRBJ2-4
CASSLWREGLRTKNIQYF
TGTGCCAGCAGCTTATGGCGGGAGGGCCTGAGGACCAAAAACATTCAGTACTTC
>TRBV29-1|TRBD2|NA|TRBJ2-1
CSALGLAGTYNEQFF
TGCAGCGCCCTAGGACTAGCGGGAACTTACAATGAGCAGTTCTTC
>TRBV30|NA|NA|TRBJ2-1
CAWSIQGGYNEQFF
TGTGCCTGGAGTATCCAGGGGGGGTACAATGAGCAGTTCTTC
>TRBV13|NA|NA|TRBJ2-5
CASTHGRGETQYF
TGTGCCAGCACCCACGGCCGGGGGGAGACCCAGTACTTC
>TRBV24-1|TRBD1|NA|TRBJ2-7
CATSDPDRGYEQYF
TGTGCCACCAGTGACCCCGACAGGGGTTACGAGCAGTACTTC
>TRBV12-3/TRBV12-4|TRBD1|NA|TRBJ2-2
CATNEGGQGTGELFF
TGTGCCACAAACGAGGGGGGACAGGGGACCGGGGAGCTGTTTTTT
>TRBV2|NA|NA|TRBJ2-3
CASLRAVDTQYF
TGTGCCAGTTTAAGAGCGGTGGATACGCAGTATTTT
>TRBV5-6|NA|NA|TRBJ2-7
CASSLALTPVQYF
TGTGCCAGCAGCTTGGCCCTTACGCCGGTGCAGTACTTC
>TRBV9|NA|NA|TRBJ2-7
CASSVMVRSEQYF
TGTGCCAGCAGCGTAATGGTTAGAAGCGAGCAGTACTTC
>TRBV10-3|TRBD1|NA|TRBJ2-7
CAISDTGTGEYEQYF
TGTGCCATCAGCGACACCGGGACAGGGGAGTACGAGCAGTACTTC
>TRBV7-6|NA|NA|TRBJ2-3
CASSLGTPSTDTQYF
TGTGCCAGCAGCTTAGGGACGCCGAGCACAGATACGCAGTATTTT
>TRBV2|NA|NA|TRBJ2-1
CASSEAVGLADNEQFF
TGTGCCAGCAGTGAAGCAGTGGGGCTAGCAGACAATGAGCAGTTCTTC
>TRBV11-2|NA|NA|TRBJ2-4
CASSLGRGIQYF
TGTGCCAGCAGCTTGGGACGGGGCATTCAGTACTTC
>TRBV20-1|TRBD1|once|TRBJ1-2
CSARGPGGRQGANYGYTF
TGCAGTGCTAGAGGCCCCGGAGGCCGACAGGGGGCTAACTATGGCTACACCTTC
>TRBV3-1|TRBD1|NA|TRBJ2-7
CASSPTGQGYEQYF
TGTGCCAGCAGCCCAACAGGACAGGGCTACGAGCAGTACTTC
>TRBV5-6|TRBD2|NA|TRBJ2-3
CASSLLWVSGRTDTQYF
TGTGCCAGCAGCTTGTTATGGGTTAGCGGGAGGACAGATACGCAGTATTTT
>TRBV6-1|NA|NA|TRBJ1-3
CASSGWDVENTIYF
TGTGCCAGCAGTGGTTGGGACGTTGAGAACACCATATATTTT
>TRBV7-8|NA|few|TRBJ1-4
CASSLTGNNEKLFF
TGTGCCAGCAGCCTCACAGGGAATAATGAAAAACTGTTTTTT
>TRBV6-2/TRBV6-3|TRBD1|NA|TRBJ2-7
CASKGQIYEQYF
TGTGCCAGCAAGGGACAGATCTACGAGCAGTACTTC